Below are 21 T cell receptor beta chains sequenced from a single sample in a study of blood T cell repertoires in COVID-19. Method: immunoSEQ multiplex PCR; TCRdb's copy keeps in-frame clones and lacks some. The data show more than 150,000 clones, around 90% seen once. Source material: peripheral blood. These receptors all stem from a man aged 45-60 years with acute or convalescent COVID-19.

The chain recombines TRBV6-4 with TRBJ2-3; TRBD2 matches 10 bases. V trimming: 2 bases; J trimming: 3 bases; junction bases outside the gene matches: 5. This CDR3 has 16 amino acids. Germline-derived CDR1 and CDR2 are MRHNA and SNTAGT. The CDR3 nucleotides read TGTGCCAGCAGTGACCCCACTAGCGGGAAGACAGATACGCAGTATTTT. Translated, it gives CASSDPTSGKTDTQYF.

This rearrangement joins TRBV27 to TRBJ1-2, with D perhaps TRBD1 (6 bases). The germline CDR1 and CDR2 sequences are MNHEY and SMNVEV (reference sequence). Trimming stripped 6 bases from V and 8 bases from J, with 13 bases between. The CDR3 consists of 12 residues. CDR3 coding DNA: TGTGCCAGCAGCCTCCAGGGGATAGGCTACACCTTC. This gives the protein CASSLQGIGYTF.

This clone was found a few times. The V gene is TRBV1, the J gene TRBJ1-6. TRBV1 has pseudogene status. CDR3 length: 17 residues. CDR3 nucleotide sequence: TGCACCAGCAGCCAAGTAGCGGAGAGCTCCTATAATTCACCCCTCCACTTT. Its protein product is CTSSQVAESSYNSPLHF.

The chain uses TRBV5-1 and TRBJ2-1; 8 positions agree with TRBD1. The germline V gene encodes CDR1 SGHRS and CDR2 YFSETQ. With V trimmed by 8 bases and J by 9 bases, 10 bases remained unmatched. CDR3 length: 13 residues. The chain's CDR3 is CASSGQGLSEQFF. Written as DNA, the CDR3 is TGCGCCAGTTCCGGACAGGGATTATCTGAGCAGTTCTTC.

The CDR3 is CASSPPGAGGQETQYF. The CDR3 nucleotides read TGCGCCAGCAGCCCGCCGGGGGCGGGAGGACAAGAGACCCAGTACTTC. The genes are TRBV5-1 and TRBJ2-5; 8 nucleotides agree with TRBD2. The CDR3 covers 16 residues. V lost 4 bases, J lost 2 bases, and 10 bases stayed unmatched. From germline, CDR1 is SGHRS and CDR2 YFSETQ.

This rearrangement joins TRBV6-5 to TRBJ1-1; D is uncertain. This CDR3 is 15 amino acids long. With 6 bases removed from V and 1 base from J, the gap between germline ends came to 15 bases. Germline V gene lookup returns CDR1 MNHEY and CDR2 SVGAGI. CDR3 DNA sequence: TGTGCCAGCAGAGAGGCTGCCCACACGAACACTGAAGCTTTCTTT. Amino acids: CASREAAHTNTEAFF.

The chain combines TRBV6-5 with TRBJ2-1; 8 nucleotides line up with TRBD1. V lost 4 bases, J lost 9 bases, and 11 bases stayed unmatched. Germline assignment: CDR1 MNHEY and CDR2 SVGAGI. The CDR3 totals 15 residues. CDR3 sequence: CASSLGTGVLSEQFF. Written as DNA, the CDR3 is TGTGCCAGCAGTTTGGGGACAGGCGTACTGAGTGAGCAGTTCTTC.

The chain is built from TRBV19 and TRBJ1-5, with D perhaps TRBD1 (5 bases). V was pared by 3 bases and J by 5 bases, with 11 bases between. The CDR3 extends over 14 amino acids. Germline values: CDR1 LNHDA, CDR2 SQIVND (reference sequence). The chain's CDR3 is CASSITRDDQPQHF. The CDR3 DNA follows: TGTGCCAGTAGTATTACCAGGGATGATCAGCCCCAGCATTTT.

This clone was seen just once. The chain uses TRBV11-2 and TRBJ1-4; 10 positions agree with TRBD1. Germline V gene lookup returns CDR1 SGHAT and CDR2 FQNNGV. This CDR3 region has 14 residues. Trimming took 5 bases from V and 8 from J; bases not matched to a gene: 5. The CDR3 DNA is TGTGCCAGCAGCCCCCGGACAGGGGGAGAAAAACTGTTTTTT. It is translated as CASSPRTGGEKLFF.

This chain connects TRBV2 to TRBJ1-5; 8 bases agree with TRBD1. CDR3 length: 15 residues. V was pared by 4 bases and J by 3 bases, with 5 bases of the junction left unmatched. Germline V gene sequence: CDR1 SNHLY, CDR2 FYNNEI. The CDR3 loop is CASSVTGAYNQPQHF. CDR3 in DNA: TGTGCCAGCAGTGTGACAGGGGCTTACAATCAGCCCCAGCATTTT.

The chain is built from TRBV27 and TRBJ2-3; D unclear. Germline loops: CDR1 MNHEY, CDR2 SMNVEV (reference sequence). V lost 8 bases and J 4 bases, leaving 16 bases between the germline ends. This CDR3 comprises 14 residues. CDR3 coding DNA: TGTGCCAGCCGAGGCACGGGTGGCCCAGATACGCAGTATTTT. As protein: CASRGTGGPDTQYF.

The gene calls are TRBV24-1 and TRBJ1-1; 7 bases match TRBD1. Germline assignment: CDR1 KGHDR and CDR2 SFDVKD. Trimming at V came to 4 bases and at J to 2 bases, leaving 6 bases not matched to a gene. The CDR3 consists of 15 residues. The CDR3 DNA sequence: TGTGCCACCAGTGACACGACAGGGAAAAACACTGAAGCTTTCTTT. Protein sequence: CATSDTTGKNTEAFF.

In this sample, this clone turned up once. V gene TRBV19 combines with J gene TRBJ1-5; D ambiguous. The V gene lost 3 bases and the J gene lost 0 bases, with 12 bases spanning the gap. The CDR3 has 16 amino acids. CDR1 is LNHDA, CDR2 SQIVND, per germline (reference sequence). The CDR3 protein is CASSIPGRYSNQPQHF. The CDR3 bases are TGTGCCAGTAGTATCCCCGGCAGGTATAGCAATCAGCCCCAGCATTTT.

The CDR3 spells CASSPWGGQPIKETQYF. The DNA of the CDR3 is TGTGCCAGCAGCCCTTGGGGAGGGCAGCCAATAAAAGAGACCCAGTACTTC. V gene TRBV7-9 combines with J gene TRBJ2-5; 7 bases are a match to TRBD2. This CDR3 comprises 17 residues. Germline values: CDR1 SEHNR, CDR2 FQNEAQ (reference sequence). Trimming removed 5 bases from V and 3 bases from J; junction bases left unmatched: 15.

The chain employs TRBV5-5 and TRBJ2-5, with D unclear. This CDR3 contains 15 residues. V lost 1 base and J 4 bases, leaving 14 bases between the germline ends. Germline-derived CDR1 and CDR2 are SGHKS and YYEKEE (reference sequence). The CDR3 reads CASSLSPMSLETQYF. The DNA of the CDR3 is TGTGCCAGCAGCTTGAGTCCTATGTCATTAGAGACCCAGTACTTC.

CDR3: CASQGSAATNEKLFF. CDR3 sequence (DNA): TGTGCTAGCCAAGGAAGCGCCGCAACTAATGAAAAACTGTTTTTT. The chain recombines TRBV7-2 with TRBJ1-4; no reliable D call. Germline-derived CDR1 and CDR2 are SGHTA and FQGNSA. This CDR3 has 15 residues. The full variable domain, with the rest looked up from reference TRBV7-2 and TRBJ1-4, is GAGVSQSPSNKVTEKGKDVELRCDPISGHTALYWYRQSLGQGLEFLIYFQGNSAPDKSGLPSDRFSAERTGGSVSTLTIQRTQQEDSAVYLCASQGSAATNEKLFFGSGTQLSVL.

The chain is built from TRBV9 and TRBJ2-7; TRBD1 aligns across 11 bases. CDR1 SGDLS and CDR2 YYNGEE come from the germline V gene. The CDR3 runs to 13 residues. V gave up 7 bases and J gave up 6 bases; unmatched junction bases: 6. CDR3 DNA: TGTGCCAGCGGGACCGGGACAGGGGGCGAGCAGTACTTC. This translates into CASGTGTGGEQYF.

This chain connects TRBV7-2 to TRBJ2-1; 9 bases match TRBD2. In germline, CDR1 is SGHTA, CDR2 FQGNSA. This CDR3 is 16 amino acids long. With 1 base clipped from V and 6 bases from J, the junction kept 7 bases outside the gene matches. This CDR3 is CASSLGGSGGVNEQFF. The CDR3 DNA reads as TGTGCCAGCAGCTTAGGCGGTAGCGGGGGAGTCAATGAGCAGTTCTTC.

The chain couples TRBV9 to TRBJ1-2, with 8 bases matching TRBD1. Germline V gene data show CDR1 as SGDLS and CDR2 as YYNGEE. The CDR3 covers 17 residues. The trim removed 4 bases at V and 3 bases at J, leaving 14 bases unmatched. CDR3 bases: TGTGCCAGCAGCTCCCCAACGGACAGGGTTAGGGACTATGGCTACACCTTC. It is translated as CASSSPTDRVRDYGYTF. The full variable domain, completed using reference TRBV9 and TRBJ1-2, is DSGVTQTPKHLITATGQRVTLRCSPRSGDLSVYWYQQSLDQGLQFLIQYYNGEERAKGNILERFSAQQFPDLHSELNLSSLELGDSALYFCASSSPTDRVRDYGYTFGSGTRLTVV.

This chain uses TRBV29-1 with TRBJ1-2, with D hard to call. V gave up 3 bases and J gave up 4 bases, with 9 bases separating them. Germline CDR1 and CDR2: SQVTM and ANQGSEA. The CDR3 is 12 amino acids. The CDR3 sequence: CSVEGFSYGYTF. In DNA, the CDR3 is TGCAGCGTTGAGGGCTTCTCCTATGGCTACACCTTC.

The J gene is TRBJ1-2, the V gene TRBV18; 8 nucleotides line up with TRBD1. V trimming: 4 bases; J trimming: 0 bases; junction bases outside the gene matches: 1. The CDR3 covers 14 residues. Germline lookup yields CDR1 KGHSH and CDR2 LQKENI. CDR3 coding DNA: TGTGCCAGCTCACTACAGGGGGCTAACTATGGCTACACCTTC. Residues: CASSLQGANYGYTF.